This record covers a single T cell receptor (beta chain). What it recognizes is unknown. Only in-frame clones appear in the TCRdb table, and some are missing; sequencing was by immunoSEQ multiplex PCR. The data hold under 150,000 clones, with approximately 92% observed a single time. This entry belongs to a study of T cell responses to AZD1222 COVID-19 vaccine. Study information: Pooled together were second doses at about 4 or about 12 weeks.

Study-wide points: Clonal diversity was possibly underestimated; the donors were predominantly white British and more often female. With dominance at 160-218 and 743-854, vaccine-associated CD4 TCRs spanned spike.

This CDR3 contains 14 residues. Germline CDR1 KGHSY, CDR2 FQNENV. V lost 2 bases to trimming and J lost 6 bases, with 14 bases between them. The chain carries TRBV16 and TRBJ2-7; D might be TRBD2 (6 bases). This specimen consisted of peripheral blood, obtained on day 0 of AZD1222 vaccination. This clonotype was sampled from an adult in good health. The CDR3 here is CASSQPRLVGEQYF. The CDR3 DNA reads as TGTGCCAGCAGCCAACCCCGACTAGTTGGCGAGCAGTACTTC.